Sequencing of this T cell receptor beta chain was carried out in a study of T cells in Graves' hyperthyroidism and ophthalmopathy. As for the study in general: Once the initial diagnosis was made, peripheral blood was obtained before any treatment. Overall study results and limits: Through a model of 13 V-J features, ophthalmopathy was separated from stable hyperthyroidism.

As concerns this clonotype: The antigen remains unidentified.

Investigators excluded patients with uncontrolled infection, other autoimmune disease, pregnancy or lactation. Clinical symptoms, serum thyroxine and TRAb, thyroid ultrasound and orbital computed tomography together formed the diagnostic basis. This CDR3 spans 14 amino acids. The V gene's germline CDR1 is ENHRY and CDR2 SYGVKD. J gave up 9 bases and V 3 bases, and 10 bases lay outside the gene matches. TCR beta CDR3 region amplification was performed from RNA transcripts. The TCR CDR3 was amplified in a first-round RT-PCR using the HTBI primer set. Using its own MiXCR run on the multiplex PCR reads, TCRdb lists one record per CDR3 protein. The table lists around 420,000 distinct CDR3 sequences, around a sixth of them singletons.

V is TRBV10-3 and J is TRBJ1-2, with 7 bases aligning to TRBD1. This sequence originates from a woman aged 18-35 years with Graves' hyperthyroidism. Sequenced material: blood. CDR3 residues: CAISDLKDRYSYTF. For the CDR3, the DNA is TGTGCCATCAGTGATCTTAAGGACAGGTATAGCTACACCTTC.